This T cell receptor (beta chain) was recorded in a study of regulatory T cells in long-lasting Graves disease. Time point indicated: newly diagnosed GD, antithyroid drugs for less than 3 months. There was RNA extracted from PBMCs, and the TCR library was made from it. Study observations and caveats: New patients shared fewer public clonotypes (966) than persistent patients did (about 2,700).

V shed 6 bases, J shed 8 bases, and the junction held 2 bases outside the gene matches. Germline V gene data show CDR1 as MNHNS and CDR2 as SASEGT. CDR3 length equals 11 residues. Library construction for TCR beta used iRepertoire HTBI primers and Arm-PCR of CDR3 regions. From the multiplex PCR reads, TCRdb called clonotypes with MiXCR, one entry per CDR3 protein. The data show fewer than 650,000 distinct CDR3 sequences, with 16% seen just once and approximately 18% held by the top ten. At least ten counts were recorded for this clonotype. Its cognate antigen is unknown. This same sample was also part of a study on T cells in Graves' hyperthyroidism and ophthalmopathy.

This chain links TRBV6-1 with TRBJ1-1, with TRBD1 matching over 8 bases. The sequence derives from a woman between 25 and 40 years old with Graves disease. This specimen was peripheral blood mononuclear cells (PBMCs), taken at new diagnosis, from a patient treated with antithyroid drugs. CDR3 sequence: CASRDRAEAFF. The CDR3 nucleotides are TGTGCCAGCAGGGACAGGGCCGAAGCTTTCTTT.